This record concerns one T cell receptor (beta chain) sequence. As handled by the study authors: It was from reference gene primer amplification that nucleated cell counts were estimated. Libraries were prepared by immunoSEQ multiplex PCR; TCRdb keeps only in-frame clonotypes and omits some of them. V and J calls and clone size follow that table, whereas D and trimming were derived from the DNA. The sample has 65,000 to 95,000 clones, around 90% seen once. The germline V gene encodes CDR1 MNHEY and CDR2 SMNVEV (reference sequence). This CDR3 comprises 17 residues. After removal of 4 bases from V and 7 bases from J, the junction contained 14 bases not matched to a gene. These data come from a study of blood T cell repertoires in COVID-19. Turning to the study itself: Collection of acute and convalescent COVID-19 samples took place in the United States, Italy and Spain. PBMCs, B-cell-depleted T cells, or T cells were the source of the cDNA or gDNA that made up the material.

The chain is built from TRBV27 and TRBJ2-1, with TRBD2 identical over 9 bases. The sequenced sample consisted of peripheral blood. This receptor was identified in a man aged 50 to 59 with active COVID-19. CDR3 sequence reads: CASSSTLGSGRTNEQFF. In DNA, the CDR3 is TGTGCCAGCAGTTCCACATTGGGGAGCGGGAGGACTAATGAGCAGTTCTTC.